The 32 T cell receptor beta chains presented below share a single source sample, sequenced in a study of T cells in Graves' hyperthyroidism and ophthalmopathy. RNA transcripts served as the template for amplifying TCR beta CDR3 regions. Initially, a first-round RT-PCR of the TCR CDR3 employed the HTBI primer set. One entry per CDR3 protein results from TCRdb running MiXCR on the multiplex PCR reads. The sample lists some 360,000 distinct CDR3 sequences; over 15% were seen once. Sequences were obtained from blood. Every receptor here comes from a middle-aged woman with Graves' ophthalmopathy.

This clonotype was detected many times. CDR3 coding DNA: TGTGCCAGCAGTCTGACAGGGGGAGGCAATCAGCCCCAGCATTTT. Translating gives CASSLTGGGNQPQHF. The V and J genes are TRBV6-2 or TRBV6-3 and TRBJ1-5; 9 bases fit TRBD1. Germline CDR1 MNHEY, CDR2 SVGEGT. V shed 5 bases, J shed 2 bases, and the junction held 4 bases outside the gene matches. This CDR3 has 15 amino acids.

This clonotype was seen at least ten times. V usage is TRBV11-2 and J usage is TRBJ2-7; D unclear. V shed 0 bases and J shed 1 base, with 10 bases lying between them. This CDR3 region has 15 residues. CDR1 SGHAT and CDR2 FQNNGV come from the germline V gene. As DNA, the CDR3 is TGTGCCAGCAGCTTAGAGGGGTACAAGTCCTACGAGCAGTACTTC. Amino acids: CASSLEGYKSYEQYF.

The chain carries TRBV6-5 and TRBJ1-2; 8 bases agree with TRBD1. V lost 2 bases, J lost 9 bases, and 2 bases stayed unmatched. Germline V gene lookup returns CDR1 MNHEY and CDR2 SVGAGI. The CDR3 covers 12 residues. The CDR3 sequence: CASSYRTGSYTF. The CDR3 DNA sequence: TGTGCCAGCAGTTACAGGACAGGGAGCTACACCTTC.

This rearrangement joins TRBV27 to TRBJ2-5; 12 nucleotides agree with TRBD2. V lost 6 bases and J lost 1; bases outside the gene matches: 9. This CDR3 region has 17 residues. Germline values: CDR1 MNHEY, CDR2 SMNVEV (reference sequence). DNA of the CDR3: TGTGCCAGCAGCCAGCCAGGACTAGCGGGGAGCCAAGAGACCCAGTACTTC. It yields the protein CASSQPGLAGSQETQYF.

There are many counts of this clonotype. The J gene is TRBJ1-2, the V gene TRBV4-3; TRBD1 aligns across 10 bases. The germline gives CDR1 LGHNA, CDR2 YSLEER. This CDR3 spans 18 amino acids. With 3 bases clipped from V and 8 bases from J, the junction kept 18 bases outside the gene matches. The CDR3 nucleotides are TGCGCCAGCAGCCATCTCCCGGGGACAGGGGAGAAAGTGGGAGGCTACACCTTC. This encodes CASSHLPGTGEKVGGYTF.

The CDR3 sequence is CASSWVSGRSETQYF. Written as DNA, the CDR3 is TGTGCCAGCAGTTGGGTTAGCGGGAGATCAGAGACCCAGTACTTC. The chain carries TRBV6-5 and TRBJ2-5; 9 bases fit TRBD2. The CDR3 is 15 residues long. After removal of 4 bases from V and 4 bases from J, the junction contained 7 bases not matched to a gene. CDR1 is MNHEY, CDR2 SVGAGI, per germline.

This clonotype was recorded at least ten times. The chain recombines TRBV19 with TRBJ1-5, with 8 bases matching TRBD1. The CDR3 covers 14 residues. Trimming cost V 6 bases and J 0 bases; bases outside gene matches: 1. Germline CDR1 reads LNHDA; CDR2 reads SQIVND (reference sequence). CDR3 sequence: CASRQGASNQPQHF. In DNA form, the CDR3 reads TGTGCCAGTAGGCAGGGGGCTAGCAATCAGCCCCAGCATTTT.

This clonotype came up many times. This chain uses TRBV6-1 with TRBJ2-7; 11 bases match TRBD1. Germline CDR1 reads MNHNS; CDR2 reads SASEGT. CDR3 length: 17 residues. V was pared by 0 bases and J by 2 bases, with 6 bases of the junction left unmatched. The CDR3 nucleotides read TGTGCCAGCAGTGAAGCCGGGACAGGGGGACCCACCTACGAGCAGTACTTC. Protein product: CASSEAGTGGPTYEQYF.

There are many counts of this clonotype. V usage is TRBV6-5 and J usage is TRBJ1-2; 7 nucleotides align to TRBD1. The CDR3 extends over 13 amino acids. CDR1 is MNHEY, CDR2 SVGAGI, per germline. V lost 4 bases, J lost 8 bases, and 7 bases stayed unmatched. CDR3 protein: CASSSLGTAGYTF. The CDR3, as DNA: TGTGCCAGCAGTTCGCTCGGGACAGCCGGCTACACCTTC.

There are many counts of this clonotype. The rearrangement uses TRBV6-5 and TRBJ2-7; maybe TRBD1 (5 bases). Looked up from germline, CDR1 is MNHEY and CDR2 is SVGAGI. The V end lost 4 bases, the J end lost 2 bases, and 15 bases lay between the germline ends. The CDR3 is 15 residues long. The CDR3 nucleotides read TGTGCCAGCAGTTCCGGCCCGGACACAACCTACGAGCAGTACTTC. Translation: CASSSGPDTTYEQYF.

The table lists this clonotype with many counts. The chain joins TRBV18 to TRBJ2-7; no reliable D call. The CDR3 contains 13 residues. Trimming removed 5 bases at V and 3 bases at J, with 11 bases between. Germline lookup yields CDR1 KGHSH and CDR2 LQKENI. CDR3 nucleotides: TGTGCCAGCTCAGCCCGGAAAAACTACGAGCAGTACTTC. Translating gives CASSARKNYEQYF.

This clonotype was counted only a few times. V usage is TRBV29-1 and J usage is TRBJ2-7; D is undetermined. The CDR3 sequence is 13 residues long. Deletions cut 2 bases from V and 2 bases from J, with 10 bases between. Germline CDR1 SQVTM, CDR2 ANQGSEA. Here the CDR3 DNA reads TGCAGCGTTGAACGGACCGATACCTACGAGCAGTACTTC. It yields the protein CSVERTDTYEQYF.

This clonotype occurred many times. The chain uses TRBV4-3 and TRBJ2-7; TRBD1 might be the D (7 bases). Germline V gene lookup returns CDR1 LGHNA and CDR2 YSLEER. The CDR3 covers 14 residues. With 0 bases removed from V and 5 bases from J, the gap between germline ends came to 11 bases. CDR3 sequence reads: CASSQDQGGDEQYF. In DNA form, the CDR3 reads TGCGCCAGCAGCCAAGATCAGGGGGGCGACGAGCAGTACTTC.

The genes are TRBV12-3 or TRBV12-4 and TRBJ2-5, with 7 bases that match TRBD1. This CDR3 has 18 residues. J lost 1 base, V lost 2 bases, and 13 bases had no gene match. The CDR3 reads CASSLLAEGGRVQETQYF. Written as DNA, the CDR3 is TGTGCCAGCAGTTTACTGGCCGAAGGGGGCAGGGTCCAAGAGACCCAGTACTTC.

This clonotype was recorded a few times. This may be a read error, as it is one base from a much larger clone. The chain employs TRBV18 and TRBJ1-1, with D unresolved. This CDR3 has 15 residues. The V gene's germline CDR1 is KGHSH and CDR2 LQKENI. The CDR3 DNA sequence: TGTGCCAGCTCACCTCCGGCGATGGTGAACGCTGAAGCTTTCTTT. It specifies CASSPPAMVNAEAFF.

This clonotype was recorded at least ten times. The DNA of the CDR3 is TGCAGCGTTCAGACAGGGGACACCGGGGAGCTGTTTTTT. It specifies CSVQTGDTGELFF. The rearrangement uses TRBV29-1 and TRBJ2-2, with TRBD1 matching 8 bases. V shed 5 bases, J shed 3 bases, and the junction held 2 bases outside the gene matches. Germline V gene lookup returns CDR1 SQVTM and CDR2 ANQGSEA. The CDR3 spans 13 residues.

This chain joins TRBV6-2 or TRBV6-3 and TRBJ2-2, with D possibly being TRBD1 or TRBD2 (5 bases each). Germline V gives CDR1 MNHEY, CDR2 SVGEGT. V was clipped by 6 bases and J by 5 bases, with 13 bases between them. The CDR3 totals 14 residues. CDR3 sequence: CASRMGWGTGELFF. CDR3 nucleotide sequence: TGTGCCAGCAGGATGGGATGGGGGACCGGGGAGCTGTTTTTT.

This clonotype was counted ten times or more. Here the CDR3 DNA reads TGTGCCAGCAGTGAACAGGGAGCCAAAAACATTCAGTACTTC. Translating it yields CASSEQGAKNIQYF. The chain combines TRBV6-1 with TRBJ2-4; weak D call: TRBD1 (5 bases). The CDR3 has 14 residues. Germline CDR1 MNHNS, CDR2 SASEGT. V lost 2 bases to trimming and J lost 0 bases, with 5 bases between them.

The table lists this clonotype with many counts. The chain links TRBV28 to TRBJ2-7; 7 bases line up with TRBD2. This CDR3 is built from 14 residues. The germline gives CDR1 MDHEN, CDR2 SYDVKM. J was trimmed by 2 bases and V by 4 bases; bases with no gene match: 5. The CDR3 region is CASSSPSGPYEQYF. The CDR3 DNA reads TGTGCCAGCAGTTCGCCTAGCGGACCCTACGAGCAGTACTTC.

This clonotype came up many times. This chain links TRBV12-3 or TRBV12-4 with TRBJ1-1; the D gene is possibly TRBD1 (5 bases). The CDR3 consists of 16 residues. V was pared by 0 bases and J by 5 bases, with 16 bases between. The CDR3 sequence: CASSLAASGSGTEAFF. The CDR3 DNA is TGTGCCAGCAGTTTAGCGGCATCAGGGTCTGGTACTGAAGCTTTCTTT.

This clonotype was seen many times. V and J are TRBV27 and TRBJ2-5, with TRBD2 as a possible D gene (6 bases). Germline loops: CDR1 MNHEY, CDR2 SMNVEV (reference sequence). The V and J ends lost 3 bases and 4 bases respectively, with 12 bases between them. The CDR3 length is 14 residues. This CDR3 is CASSFGSTPETQYF. CDR3 coding DNA: TGTGCCAGCAGTTTCGGGAGTACGCCAGAGACCCAGTACTTC.

At least ten counts were recorded for this clonotype. The J gene is TRBJ1-1, the V gene TRBV7-6; the D gene is possibly TRBD1 (6 bases). V was shortened by 4 bases and J by 3 bases, with 15 bases between the two germline ends. The CDR3 runs 15 residues. Germline V gives CDR1 SGHVS, CDR2 FNYEAQ. CDR3 sequence (DNA): TGTGCCAGCAGCTCCTTGGGGGGGGGCCACACTGAAGCTTTCTTT. Translation: CASSSLGGGHTEAFF. Based on the CDR3 plus reference TRBV7-6 and TRBJ1-1, the full variable domain is GAGVSQSPRYKVTKRGQDVALRCDPISGHVSLYWYRQALGQGPEFLTYFNYEAQQDKSGLPNDRFSAERPEGSISTLTIQRTEQRDSAMYRCASSSLGGGHTEAFFGQGTRLTVV.

At least ten counts were recorded for this clonotype. The CDR3 DNA follows: TGTGCCAGCAGTGAGACAGGGCCCTCTGGGGCCAACGTCCTGACTTTC. It codes for CASSETGPSGANVLTF. The chain carries TRBV2 and TRBJ2-6; 7 bases match TRBD1. V was clipped by 3 bases and J by 0 bases; unmatched bases: 2. Looked up from germline, CDR1 is SNHLY and CDR2 is FYNNEI. CDR3 length equals 16 residues.

The sample holds many counts of this clonotype. The chain joins TRBV2 to TRBJ1-5, with D perhaps TRBD1 (6 bases). CDR1 is SNHLY and CDR2 is FYNNEI in the germline V gene. Trimming removed 6 bases at V and 0 bases at J, with 12 bases between. CDR3 size: 15 residues. In DNA, the CDR3 is TGTGCCAGCAGATCCCAGGGGAATAGCAATCAGCCCCAGCATTTT. Amino acid sequence: CASRSQGNSNQPQHF.

The chain recombines TRBV4-2 with TRBJ2-2; TRBD2 matches 10 bases. Germline V gene data show CDR1 as LGHNA and CDR2 as YNFKEQ. The J segment lost 4 bases and the V segment lost 4 bases, leaving 12 bases of the junction unmatched. The CDR3 length is 18 residues. The CDR3 bases are TGTGCCAGCAGCCCACCCCGGATAGCGGGAGGATCCACCGGGGAGCTGTTTTTT. This codes for CASSPPRIAGGSTGELFF.

This clonotype was observed at least ten times. The chain links TRBV27 to TRBJ1-2; D not certain. Germline V gives CDR1 MNHEY, CDR2 SMNVEV (reference sequence). Trimming took off 5 bases at V and 5 bases at J, with 18 bases between the two ends. This CDR3 comprises 15 residues. CDR3 protein: CASSLDLTGKYGYTF. The CDR3 bases are TGTGCCAGCAGTCTGGACCTCACTGGGAAATATGGCTACACCTTC.

The table lists this clonotype with a few counts. The chain carries TRBV5-1 and TRBJ2-7; no clear D. CDR3 length equals 15 residues. Germline assignment: CDR1 SGHRS and CDR2 YFSETQ. With 6 bases removed from V and 3 bases from J, the gap between germline ends came to 19 bases. CDR3 sequence: CASKADSTFIYEQYF. CDR3 nucleotide sequence: TGCGCCAGCAAAGCCGACTCCACCTTTATCTACGAGCAGTACTTC.

This clonotype was recorded many times. J is TRBJ1-2 and V is TRBV12-3 or TRBV12-4; D remains ambiguous. This CDR3 is built from 11 residues. V was cut by 3 bases and J by 8 bases, with 7 bases left in between. The CDR3 coding sequence is TGTGCCAGCAGTTTTGATAGAGGCTACACCTTC. Protein product: CASSFDRGYTF.

This clonotype was observed many times. The chain carries TRBV6-2 or TRBV6-3 and TRBJ1-1; TRBD1 might be the D (5 bases). With 0 bases removed from V and 0 bases from J, the gap between germline ends came to 17 bases. Germline CDR1 MNHEY, CDR2 SVGEGT. This CDR3 is 18 amino acids long. CDR3 region: CASSYSRGVGAMNTEAFF. The CDR3 DNA sequence: TGTGCCAGCAGTTACTCGCGGGGGGTTGGCGCTATGAACACTGAAGCTTTCTTT.

This clonotype was detected many times. DNA of the CDR3: TGTGCCAGCAGCGACACCAATGAGCAGTTCTTC. This gives the protein CASSDTNEQFF. V is TRBV25-1 and J is TRBJ2-1; D is ambiguous. V was cut by 6 bases and J by 6 bases, with 6 bases left in between. Germline-derived CDR1 and CDR2 are MGHDK and SYGVNS. The length of the CDR3 is 11 residues. Full variable domain (remainder filled in from reference TRBV25-1 and TRBJ2-1): EADIYQTPRYLVIGTGKKITLECSQTMGHDKMYWYQQDPGMELHLIHYSYGVNSTEKGDLSSESTVSRIRTEHFPLTLESARPSHTSQYLCASSDTNEQFFGPGTRLTVL.

This clonotype was recorded at least ten times. V usage is TRBV27 and J usage is TRBJ2-7, with D possibly matching TRBD2 (6 bases). The V gene lost 7 bases and the J gene lost 1 base, with 11 bases spanning the gap. Per germline, CDR1 MNHEY and CDR2 SMNVEV (reference sequence). The CDR3 is 13 residues long. Written as DNA, the CDR3 is TGTGCCAGCAAGCCTAGCGCTTCCTACGAGCAGTACTTC. As protein: CASKPSASYEQYF.

Ten or more counts support this clonotype. A clone one base away is much larger, so this may be a read error. The V and J genes are TRBV2 and TRBJ2-7; D call uncertain. The CDR3 length is 14 residues. Germline V gene sequence: CDR1 SNHLY, CDR2 FYNNEI. CDR3 protein: CASSERTKTYEQCF. The CDR3 DNA reads as TGTGCCAGCAGTGAAAGGACGAAAACCTACGAGCAGTGCTTC.